This paragraph reports one T cell receptor beta chain. Its antigen is not known. From germline, CDR1 is MDHEN and CDR2 SYDVKM. V lost 5 bases and J 0 bases, leaving 9 bases between the germline ends. This CDR3 is built from 14 residues. This entry is derived from a study of cytomegalovirus exposure and HLA in healthy donors. Study-level points and caveats: It was assumed in the presence/absence analyses that sequencing depth was roughly uniform across donors.

The PCR made use of 60 Vbeta and 13 Jbeta primers. Only in-frame clones appear in the TCRdb table, and some are missing; sequencing was by immunoSEQ multiplex PCR. The top ten hold 1.5% to 2% of the sample, which has around 150,000 clones, about 68% seen once. The rearrangement uses TRBV28 and TRBJ2-3, with TRBD1 as a possible D gene (5 bases). This sequence originates from a human donor in good health. Sequences were obtained from PBMCs. CDR3 bases: TGTGCCAGCAGTCTGGACACTAGCACAGATACGCAGTATTTT. Encoded protein: CASSLDTSTDTQYF.